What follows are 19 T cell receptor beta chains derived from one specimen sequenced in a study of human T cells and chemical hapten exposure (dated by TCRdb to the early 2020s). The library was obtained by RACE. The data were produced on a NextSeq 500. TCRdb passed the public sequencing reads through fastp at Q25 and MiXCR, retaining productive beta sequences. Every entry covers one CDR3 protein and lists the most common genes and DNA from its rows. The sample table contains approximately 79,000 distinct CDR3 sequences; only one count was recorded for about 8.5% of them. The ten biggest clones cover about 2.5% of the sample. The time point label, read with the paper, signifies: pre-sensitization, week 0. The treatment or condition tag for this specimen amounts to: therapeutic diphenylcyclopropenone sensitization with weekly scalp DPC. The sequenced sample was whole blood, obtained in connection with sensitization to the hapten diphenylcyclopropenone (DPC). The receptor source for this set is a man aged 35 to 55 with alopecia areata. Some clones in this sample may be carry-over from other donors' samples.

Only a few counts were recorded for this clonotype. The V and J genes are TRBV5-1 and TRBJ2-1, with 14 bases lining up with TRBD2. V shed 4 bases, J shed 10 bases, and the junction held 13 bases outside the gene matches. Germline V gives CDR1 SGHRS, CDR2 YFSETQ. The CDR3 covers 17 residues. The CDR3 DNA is TGCGCCAGCAGCGGGGGACTAGCGGGAGTTGCCGGGGCGGAGCAGTTCTTC. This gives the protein CASSGGLAGVAGAEQFF.

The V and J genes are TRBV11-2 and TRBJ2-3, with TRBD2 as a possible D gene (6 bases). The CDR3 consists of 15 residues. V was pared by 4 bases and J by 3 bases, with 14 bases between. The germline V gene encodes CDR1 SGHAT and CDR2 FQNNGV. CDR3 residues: CASSSRGQDTDTQYF. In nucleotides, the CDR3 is TGTGCCAGCAGCTCGCGGGGCCAGGATACAGATACGCAGTATTTT.

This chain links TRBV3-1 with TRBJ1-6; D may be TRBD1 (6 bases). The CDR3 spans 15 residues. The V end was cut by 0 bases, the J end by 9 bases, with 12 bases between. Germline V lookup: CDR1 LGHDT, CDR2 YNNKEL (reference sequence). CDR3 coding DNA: TGTGCCAGCAGCCAAGACAGGGGTCAGGGTTCACCCCTCCACTTT. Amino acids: CASSQDRGQGSPLHF.

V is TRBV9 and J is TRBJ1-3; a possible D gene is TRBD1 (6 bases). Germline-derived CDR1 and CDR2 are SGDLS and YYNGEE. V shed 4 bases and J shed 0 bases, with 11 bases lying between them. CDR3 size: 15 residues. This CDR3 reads CASSSGGLSGNTIYF. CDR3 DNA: TGTGCCAGCAGCTCCGGGGGGCTCTCTGGAAACACCATATATTTT.

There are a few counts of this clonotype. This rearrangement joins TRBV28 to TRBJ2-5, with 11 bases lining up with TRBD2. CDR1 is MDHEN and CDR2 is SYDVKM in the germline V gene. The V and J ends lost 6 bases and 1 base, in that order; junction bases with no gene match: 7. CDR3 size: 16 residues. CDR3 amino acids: CASRQPGLAVQETQYF. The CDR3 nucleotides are TGTGCCAGCAGACAACCGGGACTAGCGGTCCAAGAGACCCAGTACTTC. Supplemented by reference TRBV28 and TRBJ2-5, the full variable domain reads DVKVTQSSRYLVKRTGEKVFLECVQDMDHENMFWYRQDPGLGLRLIYFSYDVKMKEKGDIPEGYSVSREKKERFSLILESASTNQTSMYLCASRQPGLAVQETQYFGPGTRLLVL.

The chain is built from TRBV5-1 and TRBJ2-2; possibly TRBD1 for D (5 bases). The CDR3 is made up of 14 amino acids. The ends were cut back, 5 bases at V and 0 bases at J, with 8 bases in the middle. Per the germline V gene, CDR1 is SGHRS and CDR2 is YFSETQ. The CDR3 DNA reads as TGCGCCAGCAGGACAGAGGCGAACACCGGGGAGCTGTTTTTT. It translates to CASRTEANTGELFF. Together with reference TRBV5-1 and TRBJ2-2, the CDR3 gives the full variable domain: KAGVTQTPRYLIKTRGQQVTLSCSPISGHRSVSWYQQTPGQGLQFLFEYFSETQRNKGNFPGRFSGRQFSNSRSEMNVSTLELGDSALYLCASRTEANTGELFFGEGSRLTVL.

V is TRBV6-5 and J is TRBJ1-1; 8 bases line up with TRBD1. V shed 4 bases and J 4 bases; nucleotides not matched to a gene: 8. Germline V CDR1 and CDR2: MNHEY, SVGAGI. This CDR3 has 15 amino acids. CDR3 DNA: TGTGCCAGCAGTTTCGACAGGGGAATGGGCACTGAAGCTTTCTTT. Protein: CASSFDRGMGTEAFF.

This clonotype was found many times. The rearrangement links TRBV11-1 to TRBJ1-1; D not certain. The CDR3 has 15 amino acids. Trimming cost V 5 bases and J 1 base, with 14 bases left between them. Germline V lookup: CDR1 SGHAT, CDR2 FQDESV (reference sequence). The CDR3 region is CASSPANRWNTEAFF. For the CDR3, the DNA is TGTGCCAGCAGCCCAGCCAACAGATGGAACACTGAAGCTTTCTTT.

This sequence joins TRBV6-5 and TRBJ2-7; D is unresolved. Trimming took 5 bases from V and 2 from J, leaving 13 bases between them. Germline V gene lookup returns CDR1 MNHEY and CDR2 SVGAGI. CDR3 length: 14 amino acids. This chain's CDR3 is CASSRTDGAYEQYV. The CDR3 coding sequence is TGTGCCAGCAGTCGAACCGACGGAGCCTACGAGCAGTACGTC.

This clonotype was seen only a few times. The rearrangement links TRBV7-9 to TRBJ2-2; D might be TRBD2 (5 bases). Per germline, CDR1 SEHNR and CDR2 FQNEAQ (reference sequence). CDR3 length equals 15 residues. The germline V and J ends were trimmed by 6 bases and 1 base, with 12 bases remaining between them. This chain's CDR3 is CASSRTELNTGELFF. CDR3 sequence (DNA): TGTGCCAGCAGTAGGACTGAATTGAACACCGGGGAGCTGTTTTTT.

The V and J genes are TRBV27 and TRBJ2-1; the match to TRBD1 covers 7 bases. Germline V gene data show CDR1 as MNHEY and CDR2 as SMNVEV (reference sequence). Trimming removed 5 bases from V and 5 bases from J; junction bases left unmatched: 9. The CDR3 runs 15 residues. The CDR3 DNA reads TGTGCCAGCAGTGTCCGGACAGGAGAAAACAATGAGCAGTTCTTC. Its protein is CASSVRTGENNEQFF.

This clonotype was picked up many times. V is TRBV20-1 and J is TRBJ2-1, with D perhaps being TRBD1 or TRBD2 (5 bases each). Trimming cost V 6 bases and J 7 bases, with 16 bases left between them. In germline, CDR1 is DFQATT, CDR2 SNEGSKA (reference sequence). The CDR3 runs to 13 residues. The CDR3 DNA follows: TGCAGTGCCCCCGGGGCTAGCATAAATGAGCAGTTCTTC. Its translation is CSAPGASINEQFF.

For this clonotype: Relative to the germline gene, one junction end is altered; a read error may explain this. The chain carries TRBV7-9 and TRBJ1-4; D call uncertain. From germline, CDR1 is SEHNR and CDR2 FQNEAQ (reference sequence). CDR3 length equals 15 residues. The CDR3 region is CASSFPSVGNEKPFF. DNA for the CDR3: TGTGCCAGCAGCTTTCCCTCCGTTGGAAATGAAAAACCGTTTTTT.

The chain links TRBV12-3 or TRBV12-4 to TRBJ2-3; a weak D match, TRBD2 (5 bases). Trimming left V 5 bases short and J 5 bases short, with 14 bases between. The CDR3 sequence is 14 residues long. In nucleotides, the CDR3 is TGTGCCAGCAGTCCCCCTAAAGGGAGAGATACGCAGTATTTT. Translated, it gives CASSPPKGRDTQYF.

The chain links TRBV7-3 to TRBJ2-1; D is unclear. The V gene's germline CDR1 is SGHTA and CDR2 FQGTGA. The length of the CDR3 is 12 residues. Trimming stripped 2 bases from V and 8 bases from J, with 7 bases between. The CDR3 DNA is TGTGCCAGCAGCTTATATGGTCATGAGCAGTTCTTC. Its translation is CASSLYGHEQFF.

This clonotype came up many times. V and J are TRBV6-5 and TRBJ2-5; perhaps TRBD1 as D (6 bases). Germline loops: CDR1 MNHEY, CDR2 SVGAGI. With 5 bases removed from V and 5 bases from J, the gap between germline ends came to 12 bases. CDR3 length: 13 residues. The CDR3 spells CASSRDTGETQYF. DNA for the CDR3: TGTGCCAGCAGTCGGGACACGGGGGAGACCCAGTACTTC.

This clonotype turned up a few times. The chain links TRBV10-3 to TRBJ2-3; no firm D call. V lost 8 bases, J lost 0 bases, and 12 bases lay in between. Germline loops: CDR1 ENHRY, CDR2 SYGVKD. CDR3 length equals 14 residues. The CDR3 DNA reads TGTGCCATCGGGATCGGGCCGAGCACAGATACGCAGTATTTT. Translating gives CAIGIGPSTDTQYF.

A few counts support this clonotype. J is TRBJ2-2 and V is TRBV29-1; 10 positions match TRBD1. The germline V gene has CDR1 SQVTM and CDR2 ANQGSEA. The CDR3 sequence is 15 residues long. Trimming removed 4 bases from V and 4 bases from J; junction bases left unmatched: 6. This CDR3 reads CSVARTGGGTGELFF. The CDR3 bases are TGCAGCGTTGCCAGGACAGGGGGGGGCACCGGGGAGCTGTTTTTT.

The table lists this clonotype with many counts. The CDR3 here is CASSLTGNYGYTF. The DNA for the CDR3 is TGTGCCAGCAGCCTGACAGGGAACTATGGCTACACCTTC. This rearrangement joins TRBV28 to TRBJ1-2; TRBD1 aligns across 7 bases. Unmatched junction bases numbered 3, after V lost 6 bases and J lost 2 bases. The CDR3 loop spans 13 amino acids. Looked up from germline, CDR1 is MDHEN and CDR2 is SYDVKM.